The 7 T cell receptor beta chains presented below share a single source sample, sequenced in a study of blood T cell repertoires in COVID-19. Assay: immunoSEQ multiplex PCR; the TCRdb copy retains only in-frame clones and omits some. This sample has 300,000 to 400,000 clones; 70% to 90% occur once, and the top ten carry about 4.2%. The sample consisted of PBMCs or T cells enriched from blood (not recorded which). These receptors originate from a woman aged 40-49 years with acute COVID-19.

The CDR3 here is CASSSRLAGDRYEQFF. As DNA, the CDR3 is TGTGCCAGCAGCTCGAGACTAGCGGGAGATCGCTATGAGCAGTTCTTC. The chain employs TRBV7-2 and TRBJ2-1; 12 bases are a match to TRBD2. The V gene end was trimmed by 4 bases and the J gene end by 8 bases; junction bases not matched to a gene: 9. CDR1 is SGHTA and CDR2 is FQGNSA in the germline V gene. The CDR3 extends over 16 amino acids. The complete variable domain, with remaining parts taken from reference TRBV7-2 and TRBJ2-1, reads GAGVSQSPSNKVTEKGKDVELRCDPISGHTALYWYRQSLGQGLEFLIYFQGNSAPDKSGLPSDRFSAERTGGSVSTLTIQRTQQEDSAVYLCASSSRLAGDRYEQFFGPGTRLTVL.

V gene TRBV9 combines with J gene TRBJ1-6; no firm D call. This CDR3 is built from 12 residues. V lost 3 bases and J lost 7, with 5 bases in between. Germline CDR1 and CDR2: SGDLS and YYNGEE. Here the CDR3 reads CASSAGNSPLHF. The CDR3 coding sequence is TGTGCCAGCAGCGCGGGGAATTCACCCCTCCACTTT. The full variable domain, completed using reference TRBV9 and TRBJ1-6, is DSGVTQTPKHLITATGQRVTLRCSPRSGDLSVYWYQQSLDQGLQFLIQYYNGEERAKGNILERFSAQQFPDLHSELNLSSLELGDSALYFCASSAGNSPLHFGNGTRLTVT.

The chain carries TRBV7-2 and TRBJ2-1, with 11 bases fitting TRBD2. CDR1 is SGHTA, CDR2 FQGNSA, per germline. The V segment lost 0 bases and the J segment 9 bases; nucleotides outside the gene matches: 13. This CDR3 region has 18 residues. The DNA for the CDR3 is TGTGCCAGCAGCTTAGCGGCCTTGCCTAGCGGGAGGTTTGTTGAGCAGTTCTTC. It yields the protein CASSLAALPSGRFVEQFF.

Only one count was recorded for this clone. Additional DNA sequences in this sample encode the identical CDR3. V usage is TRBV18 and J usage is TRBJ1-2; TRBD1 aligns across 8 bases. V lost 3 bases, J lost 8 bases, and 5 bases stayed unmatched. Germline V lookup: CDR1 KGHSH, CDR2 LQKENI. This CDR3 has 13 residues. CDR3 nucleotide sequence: TGTGCCAGCTCACCGGACAGGGAATACGGCTACACCTTC. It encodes CASSPDREYGYTF.

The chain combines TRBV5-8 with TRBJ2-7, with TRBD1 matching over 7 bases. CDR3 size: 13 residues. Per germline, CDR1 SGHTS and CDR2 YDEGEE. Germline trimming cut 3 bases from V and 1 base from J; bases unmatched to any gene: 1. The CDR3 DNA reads TGTGCCAGCAGCTCGGACAGGTCCTACGAGCAGTACTTC. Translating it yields CASSSDRSYEQYF.

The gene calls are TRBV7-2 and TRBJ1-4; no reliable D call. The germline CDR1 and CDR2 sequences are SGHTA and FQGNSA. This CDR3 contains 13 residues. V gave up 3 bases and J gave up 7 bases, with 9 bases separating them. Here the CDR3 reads CASSFGLVEKLFF. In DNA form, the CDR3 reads TGTGCCAGCAGCTTTGGGCTGGTTGAAAAACTGTTTTTT.

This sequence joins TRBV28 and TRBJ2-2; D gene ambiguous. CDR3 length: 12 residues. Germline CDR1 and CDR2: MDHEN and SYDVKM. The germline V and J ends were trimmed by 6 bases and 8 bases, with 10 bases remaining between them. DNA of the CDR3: TGTGCCAGCAGCTTGCGTCCTGGGGAGCTGTTTTTT. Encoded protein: CASSLRPGELFF.